This T cell receptor (beta chain) stems from a study of tumor and adjacent non-tumor tissue in lung cancer. Whole-study results and caveats: TCR diversity was significantly greater in tumor than normal lung tissue.

The template was RNA from unsorted bulk tissue. Three rounds of nested PCR, following a modified ARM-PCR protocol, produced the TCRbeta library. TCRdb redid the calling of the multiplex PCR reads with MiXCR, one entry per CDR3 protein. Seen here are 89,000 or so distinct CDR3 sequences, about 61% observed once, and the top ten hold about 15%. Germline CDR1 is MNHNY and CDR2 is SVGAGI (reference sequence). CDR3 length: 12 amino acids. Notes on this clonotype: Its matching antigen is unknown. At one boundary the junction diverges from the germline segment, which might be a read error.

The rearrangement uses TRBV6-6 and TRBJ2-1, with D perhaps TRBD1 or TRBD2 (6 bases each). Sequenced sample: lung tumor tissue. The clonotype comes from a man aged 70-80 years with non-small cell lung cancer. CDR3: CTSSRDRRVVFF. The CDR3 DNA sequence: TGTACCAGCAGTCGCGACAGGAGGGTGGTGTTCTTC.